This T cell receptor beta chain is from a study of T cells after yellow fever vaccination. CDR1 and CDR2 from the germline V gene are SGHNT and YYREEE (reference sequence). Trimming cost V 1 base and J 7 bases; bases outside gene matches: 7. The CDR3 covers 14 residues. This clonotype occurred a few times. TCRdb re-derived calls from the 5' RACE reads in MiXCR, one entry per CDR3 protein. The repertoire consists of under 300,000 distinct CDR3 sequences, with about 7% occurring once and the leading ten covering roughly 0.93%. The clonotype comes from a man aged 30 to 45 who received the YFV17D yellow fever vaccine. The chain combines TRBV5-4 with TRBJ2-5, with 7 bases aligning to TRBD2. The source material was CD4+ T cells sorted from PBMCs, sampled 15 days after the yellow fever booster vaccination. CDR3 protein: CASSLPREGGTQYF. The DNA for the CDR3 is TGTGCCAGCAGCTTGCCCAGGGAGGGAGGGACCCAGTACTTC.